This entry describes one TCR beta chain. Its antigen remains unidentified. The sample holds no much larger clone one base away, and base qualities are not on file. TCRbeta CDR3 regions were amplified from genomic DNA using the immunoSEQ Assay, a bias-controlled multiplex PCR. On the authors' methods: Nucleated cell counts per sample were estimated from amplification of reference gene primers within the assay. To quantify the absolute abundance of each unique TCRbeta CDR3 rearrangement, sequence reads were collapsed and filtered. For each sample, productive Simpson clonality was calculated as the square root of Simpson's diversity index over productive rearrangements. The table was pulled from immuneACCESS by TCRdb, which kept in-frame rearrangements only. Such tables lose some clones; where checked, under half of the loss comes from unresolved V genes, and the rest has no known cause. D and trimming were read from the DNA, whereas the V and J calls and clone size are those reported in that table. Counted in this sample were under 350,000 clones; 86% of them appeared once. The top ten clones comprise 3.6% of the sample.

The data were obtained in a study of blood T cell repertoires in COVID-19 (TCRdb year 2020). Looking at the study overall: Samples covering the acute and convalescent phases of COVID-19 were provided by collaborators in the United States, Italy and Spain. Where available, HLA class I and class II types were taken from metadata supplied by the sample provider and were not determined by assay-based typing. The repertoires were released in a freely available public database intended as a resource for research on the immune response to SARS-CoV-2. Nearly every sample came with metadata listing a de-identified subject ID, COVID-19 status, age in years and sex. The prospective study material was composed of cDNA or gDNA derived from T cells, B-cell-depleted T cells, or PBMCs. Subjects who had been exposed to COVID-19, were actively infected with it, or had recovered from it provided the deeply sampled blood TCRbeta repertoires that made up the dataset. The samples were drawn from two sources: the first 160 participants of the ongoing ImmuneRACE study, and 1,000 to 1,500 subjects contributed by 6 global collaborators.

Results the study describes overall, beyond this receptor: The amount of clinical and demographic metadata varied by source and participant and was provided uncurated.

Each collaborating institution followed its own protocols to collect whole blood in K2EDTA tubes. For TCRbeta analysis, collaborator samples were shipped as frozen whole blood, as isolated PBMCs, or as DNA extracted from either sample type. For CDR1 and CDR2, the germline V gene lists SGDLS and YYNGEE. V sheds 0 bases and J sheds 0 bases, leaving 16 bases between their ends. The CDR3 spans 19 residues, from the cysteine through the phenylalanine. This entry keeps only the CDR3 DNA: 57 bases, framed from base 1. This receptor chain uses TRBV9 and TRBJ1-6; the D gene is possibly TRBD1, with 6 bases matching. Sequences were obtained from peripheral blood. The clonotype was recovered from a man aged 18 to 35 with active or convalescent COVID-19. The CDR3 region has the sequence CASSVEKGGHSSYNSPLHF. The DNA sequence is TGTGCCAGCAGCGTAGAGAAAGGGGGACATAGCTCCTATAATTCACCCCTCCACTTT.